This is a list of T cell receptor beta chains from one sample in a study of blood T cell repertoires in COVID-19. Measured with immunoSEQ multiplex PCR; TCRdb has only the in-frame clones, and not every one. The table records about 170,000 clones, 85% of them present only once. The sample comprised peripheral blood. The origin of the receptors is a woman of 80 years or more with COVID-19, enrolled during active disease. Both conserved end residues are part of each CDR3. Each record gives: CDR3 DNA, CDR3 protein, V gene, D gene, clone size, J gene. The D gene is left open where the match is weak. Clone size appears in some rows only: once, few, many, or a class for an expanded clone.

TGCGCCAGCAGCCAAGGGGCTACGGCCCTAAACACCATATATTTT | CASSQGATALNTIYF | TRBV5-1 | NA | NA | TRBJ1-3
TGTGCCAGCAGCTTGTCCCATCCGCCAGGGGACTATGGCTACACCTTC | CASSLSHPPGDYGYTF | TRBV5-5 | NA | NA | TRBJ1-2
TGTGCCAGCAGCCCTAGCGGGAGCTGGAACGAGCAGTACTTC | CASSPSGSWNEQYF | TRBV5-4 | TRBD2 | NA | TRBJ2-7
TGTGCCAGCAGCTCCCCCCTGGGAGTGACTGGAAACACCATATATTTT | CASSSPLGVTGNTIYF | TRBV3-1/TRBV3-2 | NA | NA | TRBJ1-3
TGTGCCAGCAGTGAACCCGGGAATTCACCCCTCCACTTT | CASSEPGNSPLHF | TRBV6-1 | NA | NA | TRBJ1-6
TGCAGCGCCGGGACAGGGGGTGGTCAGCCCCAGCATTTT | CSAGTGGGQPQHF | TRBV29-1 | TRBD1 | NA | TRBJ1-5
TGTGCCAGCAGCTCCCCCACAGAGCTAGCCAAAAACATTCAGTACTTC | CASSSPTELAKNIQYF | TRBV5-8 | NA | once | TRBJ2-4
TGTGCCAGCAGTGAACAGGGAGGCACCGGGGAGCTGTTTTTT | CASSEQGGTGELFF | TRBV2 | NA | NA | TRBJ2-2
TGCGCCAGCAGCTTTGGGACAAATAATGAAAAACTGTTTTTT | CASSFGTNNEKLFF | TRBV5-1 | NA | NA | TRBJ1-4
TGTGCCAGTAGTATATCCGGGACATTGGTTCTGGGCACTGAAGCTTTCTTT | CASSISGTLVLGTEAFF | TRBV19 | NA | NA | TRBJ1-1
TGTGCCAGCAGCCAAGATCTAAGAGGGGGTAATGAAAAACTGTTTTTT | CASSQDLRGGNEKLFF | TRBV4-2 | NA | NA | TRBJ1-4
TGTGCCAGCAGCAGGGACAGGGGGTCTGAAAAACTGTTTTTT | CASSRDRGSEKLFF | TRBV7-9 | TRBD1 | NA | TRBJ1-4
TGCGCCAGCAGCTTGGGAGGATTCACTGAAGCTTTCTTT | CASSLGGFTEAFF | TRBV5-1 | NA | NA | TRBJ1-1
TGCGCCAGCAGCTTGGGTCAGGGATACCAAGAGACCCAGTACTTC | CASSLGQGYQETQYF | TRBV5-1 | NA | NA | TRBJ2-5
TGTGCCAGCAGCGCGGAAAGCTCTGGAAACACCATATATTTT | CASSAESSGNTIYF | TRBV2 | NA | NA | TRBJ1-3
TGTGCCAGCAGCACAGGAGGGGAAAACTATGGCTACACCTTC | CASSTGGENYGYTF | TRBV7-2 | NA | NA | TRBJ1-2
TGCGCCAGCAGTGCGACTGGGACTAGCGGGAGATTTAGGGATGAGCAGTTCTTC | CASSATGTSGRFRDEQFF | TRBV4-1 | TRBD2 | NA | TRBJ2-1
TGTGCCAGCAGTTTAAGCGGTACAGGGGACTATGGCTACACCTTC | CASSLSGTGDYGYTF | TRBV28 | TRBD1 | NA | TRBJ1-2
TGTGCCAGCAGTCTATGGGACAAGAAAGAGACCCAGTACTTC | CASSLWDKKETQYF | TRBV6-5 | NA | NA | TRBJ2-5
TGCAGTGCTAGGGGGAGCGATGAGCAGTTCTTC | CSARGSDEQFF | TRBV20-1 | NA | NA | TRBJ2-1
TGCAGCGTTAGGGAGTCTTGGGAGCAGTTCTTC | CSVRESWEQFF | TRBV29-1 | NA | NA | TRBJ2-1
TGTGCAAGTCGCTTAGTGCCGACAGGGAGAGATCAGCCCCAGCATTTT | CASRLVPTGRDQPQHF | TRBV12-2 | NA | NA | TRBJ1-5
TGTGCCAGCAGCTCGGGGATGAACACTGAAGCTTTCTTT | CASSSGMNTEAFF | TRBV7-9 | NA | NA | TRBJ1-1
TGTGCCAGCTTGTCACAGGGGGCGCGAATCTATGGCTACACCTTC | CASLSQGARIYGYTF | TRBV2 | TRBD1 | few | TRBJ1-2
TGTGCCAGCAGTCGAGGTTTCGGAGGCTACAATGAGCAGTTCTTC | CASSRGFGGYNEQFF | TRBV25-1 | NA | NA | TRBJ2-1
TGTGCCAGCAGCTTAGGCCTAGCGGGGGGCAGAAGTTCCTACAATGAGCAGTTCTTC | CASSLGLAGGRSSYNEQFF | TRBV7-6 | TRBD2 | once | TRBJ2-1
TGTGCCAGCAGTTTAGCCGGAGTCCGCTCCTACGAGCAGTACTTC | CASSLAGVRSYEQYF | TRBV27 | NA | NA | TRBJ2-7
TGCACCAGCAGCCAAGAGGGTAGGGCGGGGAACAATGAGCAGTTCTTC | CTSSQEGRAGNNEQFF | TRBV1 | NA | once | TRBJ2-1
TGCGCCAGCAGCTTGAACGGTGCCAAAGAGACCCAGTACTTC | CASSLNGAKETQYF | TRBV5-1 | NA | NA | TRBJ2-5
TGTGCCAGCAGTTCTGGACAGCGAAACACCATATATTTT | CASSSGQRNTIYF | TRBV6-5 | NA | NA | TRBJ1-3
TGTGCCAGCAGCGAGGACAGGGTGGACACCATATATTTT | CASSEDRVDTIYF | TRBV6-5 | TRBD1 | NA | TRBJ1-3
TGTGCCAGCAGTTTATTTGGGACTAGCGGGAGGACCCCGAACACCGGGGAGCTGTTTTTT | CASSLFGTSGRTPNTGELFF | TRBV27 | TRBD2 | NA | TRBJ2-2
TGCGCCAGCAGACAAGTAGCGGGACCCTCGGGCGGGGAGCTGTTTTTT | CASRQVAGPSGGELFF | TRBV5-1 | TRBD2 | NA | TRBJ2-2
TGTGCCAGCAGTGAATTATTGACTAGCGGGGGGGTTTGTGAGCAGTTCTTC | CASSELLTSGGVCEQFF | TRBV2 | TRBD2 | once | TRBJ2-1
TGTGCCATCAGTGTTCCGGGACAGGACACTGAAGCTTTCTTT | CAISVPGQDTEAFF | TRBV10-3 | TRBD1 | NA | TRBJ1-1
TGTGCCAGCAGTGAATTGTCATATGAGCAGTTCTTC | CASSELSYEQFF | TRBV25-1 | NA | NA | TRBJ2-1
TGTGCCAGCTCACGTGAACAGGGAGCCCATCAGCCCCAGCATTTT | CASSREQGAHQPQHF | TRBV18 | NA | NA | TRBJ1-5
TGTGCCAGCAGCTTAGGTACGGCGGAGCGGGCTTTCTTT | CASSLGTAERAFF | TRBV7-9 | NA | NA | TRBJ1-1
TGTGCCAGCAGCTCAGAGCGGGGGGAAAACATTCAGTACTTC | CASSSERGENIQYF | TRBV7-8 | TRBD2 | NA | TRBJ2-4
TGCGCCAGCAGCTTGGCCGGGACTAGCCAAGAGACCCAGTACTTC | CASSLAGTSQETQYF | TRBV5-1 | TRBD2 | NA | TRBJ2-5
TGTGCCAGCAGTCACAGGGACACCGGGGAGCTGTTTTTT | CASSHRDTGELFF | TRBV12-3/TRBV12-4 | NA | NA | TRBJ2-2
TGTGCCAGCTCACCACCGGGGCCCTCCTACGAGCAGTACTTC | CASSPPGPSYEQYF | TRBV18 | NA | NA | TRBJ2-7
TGTGCCAGCAGCATCGCCTACGAGCAGTACTTC | CASSIAYEQYF | TRBV11-2 | NA | NA | TRBJ2-7
TGTGCCAGCAGCCCGGGACTAGCGGGAGCCTACGAGCAGTACTTC | CASSPGLAGAYEQYF | TRBV5-6 | TRBD2 | NA | TRBJ2-7
TGTGCCAGCAGCCCCCTCACTCATCTAGGAAGTGCGCAGTATTTT | CASSPLTHLGSAQYF | TRBV7-8 | NA | once | TRBJ2-3
TGTGCCAGCAGTTACCCCGGACAGGGCTCACCCCTCCACTTT | CASSYPGQGSPLHF | TRBV5-6 | TRBD1 | once | TRBJ1-6
TGTGCCACCTGGACAGGGGATTCAACTAATGAAAAACTGTTTTTT | CATWTGDSTNEKLFF | TRBV19 | TRBD1 | once | TRBJ1-4
TGTGCCAGCAGCCAAGGTGTAGCCCAACACACCTTC | CASSQGVAQHTF | TRBV3-1/TRBV3-2 | NA | NA | TRBJ1-2
TGTGCCAGCAGCGCGTTGGATACGCAGTATTTT | CASSALDTQYF | TRBV3-1/TRBV3-2 | NA | NA | TRBJ2-3
TGTGCCAGCGCGACAGGGTACCAAGAGACCCAGTACTTC | CASATGYQETQYF | TRBV2 | TRBD1 | NA | TRBJ2-5
TGTGCCAGCAGCCACCAGGCCAGAAATGAAAAACTGTTTTTT | CASSHQARNEKLFF | TRBV3-1/TRBV3-2 | NA | NA | TRBJ1-4